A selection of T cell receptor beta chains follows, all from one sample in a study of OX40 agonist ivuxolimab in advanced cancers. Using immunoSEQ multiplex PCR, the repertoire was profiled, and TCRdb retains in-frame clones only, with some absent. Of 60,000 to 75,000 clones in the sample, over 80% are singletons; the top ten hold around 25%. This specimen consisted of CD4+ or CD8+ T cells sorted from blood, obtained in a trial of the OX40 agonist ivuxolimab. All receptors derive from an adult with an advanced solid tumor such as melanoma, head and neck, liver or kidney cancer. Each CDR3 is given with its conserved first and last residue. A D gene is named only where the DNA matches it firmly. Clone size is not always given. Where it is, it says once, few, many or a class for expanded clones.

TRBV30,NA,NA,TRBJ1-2,TGTGCCTGGAAGCCCGGGGTGGATGGCTATGGCTACACCTTC,CAWKPGVDGYGYTF
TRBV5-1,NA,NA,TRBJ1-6,TGCGCCAGCAGCTATCGGGGGCTGGACGGGAGCTCCTATAATTCACCCCTCCACTTT,CASSYRGLDGSSYNSPLHF
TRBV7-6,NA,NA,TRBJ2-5,TGTGCCAGCAGCTTAGGGGGGGCCGGGACCCAGTACTTC,CASSLGGAGTQYF
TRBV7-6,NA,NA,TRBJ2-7,TGTGCCAGCAGTTCAGGAAGCTCCTACGAGCAGTACTTC,CASSSGSSYEQYF
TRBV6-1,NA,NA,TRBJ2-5,TGTGCCAGCAGTGAAGCGCAGGGGTCCCAGCGATGGGAGACCCAGTACTTC,CASSEAQGSQRWETQYF
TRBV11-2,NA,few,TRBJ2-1,TGTGCCAGCAGCCCCCGGACAGTGACCTACAATGAGCAGTTCTTC,CASSPRTVTYNEQFF
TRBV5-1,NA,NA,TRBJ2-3,TGCGCCAGCGGCAAGGGTGGGGCCAGAACAGATACGCAGTATTTT,CASGKGGARTDTQYF
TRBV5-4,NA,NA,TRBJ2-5,TGTGCCAGCAGCTTGGAGCAGGGACGCCAAGAGACCCAGTACTTC,CASSLEQGRQETQYF
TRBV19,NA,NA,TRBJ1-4,TGTGCCACCAAACCCACCGAGTCTAATGAAAAACTGTTTTTT,CATKPTESNEKLFF
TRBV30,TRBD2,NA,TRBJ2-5,TGTGCCTGGAGTAAGACTAGCGGGGGAGAGACCCAGTACTTC,CAWSKTSGGETQYF
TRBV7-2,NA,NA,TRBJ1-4,TGTGCCAGCAGCTTAGCGTCAATAGGAAAACTGTTTTTT,CASSLASIGKLFF
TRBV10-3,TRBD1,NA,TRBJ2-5,TGTGCCATCAGTGAGTCGATCACAGGGGGGACCCAGTACTTC,CAISESITGGTQYF
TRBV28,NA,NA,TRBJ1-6,TGTGCCAGCAGTTTGGTGGACGGGGACTTTTCACCCCTCCACTTT,CASSLVDGDFSPLHF
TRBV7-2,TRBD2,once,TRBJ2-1,TGTGCCAGCAGCTACCAGCGGGGGGGGCTCAATGAGCAGTTCTTC,CASSYQRGGLNEQFF
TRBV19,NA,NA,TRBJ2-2,TGTGCCAGTAGTATAGGGAGTGGGACCGGGGAGCTGTTTTTT,CASSIGSGTGELFF
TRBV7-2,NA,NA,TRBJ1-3,TGTGCCAGCAGCTTAAATAACCCCACTTCTGGAAACACCATATATTTT,CASSLNNPTSGNTIYF
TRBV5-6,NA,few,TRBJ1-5,TGTGCCAGCAGTGTGAGGTACGGCAGCAATCAGCCCCAGCATTTT,CASSVRYGSNQPQHF